Included here is one T cell receptor (beta chain) sequence, with context. It has no known antigen specificity. No much larger clonotype is one base removed from it; base qualities were not supplied. The cohort comprised fewer than 700 healthy bone marrow donors. Cohort members were all nominally healthy when sampled, although unrecorded immune exposures were likely present. CMV serostatus was recorded as positive for about 300 and negative for about 55% of the 666 cohort members, whereas no CMV serostatus was recorded for the donor in question. A peripheral blood sample was provided by each donor, and peripheral blood mononuclear cells were used for TCR beta sequencing. The Qiagen DNeasy Blood Extraction Kit was used to extract genomic DNA from the blood cell samples. Based on the germline V gene, the CDR1 and CDR2 sequences are MNHEY and SVGAGI. Deletion took 5 bases off V and 0 bases off J, with a span of 8 bases between the germline ends. The CDR3 spans 14 residues, from the cysteine through the phenylalanine. The CDR3 DNA has 42 bases and is translated from base 1.

This record comes from a study of cytomegalovirus exposure and HLA in healthy donors (dated 2017 in TCRdb). Broadly, across the study: According to an earlier analysis of several hundred of the donors, about 180 million T cells yielded 117 million unique TCR beta sequences and about 300 Gb of sequence data. An early release covering 550 to 650 HLA-typed donors comprised roughly 300 gigabases of sequencing data and around 85 million unique TCR sequences. The genetic ancestry cluster associated with self-reported Caucasian donors included about four fifths of the 398 genotyped donors. The study was designed to test whether signatures of past pathogen exposure could be identified by cataloging public T cell receptors. The T cell repertoires of 666 subjects were profiled by immunosequencing and related to cytomegalovirus serostatus. A separate validation cohort of more than 100 different subjects was used in addition to the roughly 720-subject first cohort. To predict cytomegalovirus infection status, the study combined high-throughput TCR immunosequencing, statistical association of individual TCRs with disease status, and machine learning. To study patterns of TCR occurrence, a later analysis re-analyzed previously published TCR beta repertoires from 500 to 850 donors and added high-resolution HLA genotyping. The later analysis used no new phenotypic data to find candidate immune exposures, relying instead on TCR beta sequences and their occurrence across donors. To decide whether each TCR beta V gene segment behaved as functional or pseudogenic, an earlier analysis of fewer than 750 of the donors relied on high-throughput TCR beta sequencing. Alongside the repertoire data, information on donor age, sex, ethnicity and CMV serostatus was compiled. Genome-wide SNP genotypes for about 65% of the roughly 670 donors were used in a later genetic analysis, which treated that subset as a discovery cohort. Every repertoire in the discovery cohort had been generated on one and the same sequencing platform. Class I and class II HLA loci were covered by the typing at four-digit resolution. The number of typed donors differed by locus: about 629-630 for A, B, C, DRB1 and DQB1; approximately 520 for DQA1; approximately 600 for DPA1; and around 450 for DPB1. A handful of DR-DQ haplotypes were handled as single units for association and clustering because linkage in the cohort was strong. On average, roughly 200,000 unique TCR beta nucleotide sequences were sequenced per donor among some 420 genotyped donors of the cohort, with roughly 18% of those sequences being non-productive.

Library preparation was by the immunoSEQ multiplex PCR assay. For the multiplex PCR, a mixture combining 60 forward primers for TCR Vbeta segments and 13 reverse primers for TCR Jbeta segments was used. Amplification of the CDR3 region of rearranged TCR beta genes was performed with a multiplex PCR assay on genomic DNA. The Illumina HiSeq System was used to sequence the amplified TCR beta libraries as 87-base-pair reads. The authors' analysis ran thus. In a later analysis, tens of millions of unique TCR beta chains were counted across the approximately 620 repertoires, and roughly 10 million of these chains were shared by at least two donors. Raw reads were error-corrected and collapsed into unique sequences with a nearest-neighbor algorithm that merged closely related sequences to remove PCR and sequencing errors. CDR3 sequences were aligned to IMGT reference sequences to assign V, D and J gene segments. For a sequence to be retained, a match of at least six nucleotides to both a V gene segment and a J gene segment was required. A rearrangement counted as productive if the CDR3 had no stop codons and remained in frame with V and J, and every other rearrangement counted as non-productive. Following IMGT convention, CDR3 was defined as the stretch from the second conserved V-encoded cysteine to the conserved J-encoded phenylalanine. The earlier analysis of 587 of the donors excluded sequences that lacked an unambiguous match to a single V gene segment. In an earlier analysis of approximately 590 of the donors, V segments were called functional above 56.7% productive rearrangements and were called segregating when the between-donor standard deviation exceeded 5%. A statistical classification framework was built to diagnose cytomegalovirus status from the catalog of TCR beta chain sequences. A later analysis assigned V and J genes by comparing TCR nucleotide sequences with IMGT/GENE-DB human TR gene sequences. A later analysis assigned CDR3 sequences and most-parsimonious VDJ recombination scenarios with the TCRdist pipeline. In a later analysis, each TCR beta chain was defined by its CDR3 amino acid sequence together with its V-gene family, and reads without a unique V-gene family were excluded. As a way to deal with suspected cross-contamination and a sequencing artifact, a later analysis dropped hundreds of nucleotide sequences that were highly shared and had low generation probability. For each public chain, a later analysis derived a clonal expansion index from normalized ranks of inferred template counts within each repertoire. In a later analysis, generation probabilities were computed using a VDJ recombination model fitted to out-of-frame rearrangements, and the results were checked against IGoR. In a later analysis, hypergeometric tests were used to score TCR-TCR, TCR-HLA and TCR-CMV co-occurrence, with a repertoire-size bias correction applied to TCR pairs. A later analysis estimated false discovery rates by permuting HLA or CMV assignments 20 times. A later analysis grouped co-occurring TCRs with DBSCAN, adding TCRdist sequence similarity when clustering within HLA-allele-positive subsets. Repertoires with fewer than 30,000 or more than 120,000 public chains, plus five repertoires with anomalous nucleotide sharing, were excluded from co-occurrence clustering. In its TCRdb copy, this immuneACCESS table keeps in-frame sequences only and misses some clones. Where compared with another copy, unresolved V genes explain less than half of these, and the others have no known cause. V and J calls and clone size are copied from that table; D and trimming were computed from the DNA. The sample records 73,000 or so clones, 70% to 90% of which are singletons. The ten largest account for 6% to 7.5% of the sample.

Summary of the overall study and its limitations: A few of the identified cytomegalovirus-associated TCR beta chains were confirmed in vitro to be specific for cytomegalovirus antigens. In a later analysis, some 18,000 TCR beta sequences were associated with specific HLA alleles at a false discovery rate of 0.05. The earlier analysis of a few hundred of the donors excluded approximately 17 rarely observed V segments, including chromosome 9 orphons, because counts were too low. A further reported finding was that TCR beta sequences accurately predicted the HLA-A and HLA-B alleles for most subjects in the first cohort. A total of 150 or so TCR beta chains were listed by the study as associated with cytomegalovirus. CMV serostatus was the only immune exposure information available for the cohort. Cytomegalovirus status was reported to be diagnosed by the classifier with high specificity and sensitivity in both the original and validation cohorts. In a later genetic analysis, fewer N-insertions in productive TCRs were reported among donors in an Asian-associated ancestry cluster than the roughly 700-donor mean. When HLA alleles, especially DR and DQ, strongly co-occurred, attributing TCR associations to individual alleles was difficult. A cluster of highly shared sequence variants was judged likely to represent a technical artifact of the sequencing pipeline. Most CMV-associated TCR beta chains appeared to be HLA-restricted in a later analysis, and the HLA associations seemed to be driven largely by CMV exposure. Sequencing depth was assumed to be roughly uniform across donors in the presence/absence analyses, though that assumption may not hold. Most TCR sequences were seen in very few donors, while some public TCRs were found in many individuals. Because HLA typing was unavailable for some donors at each locus, only the typed subset was used in association tests. Broadly in line with IMGT annotations, most TCR beta V segments showed up in productive rearrangements about 90% or about 30% of the time in an earlier analysis of 450 to 600 of the donors. It was suggested by the authors that the approach could potentially be generalized to other disease states and immunological phenotypes. According to a later analysis, parvovirus B19, influenza, CMV and Epstein-Barr virus appeared linked to several top co-occurrence clusters. In a later analysis, the rate of TCR association differed among HLA loci, with DRB1 alleles having the most associated TCRs and HLA-C alleles having the fewest. Compared with equally common non-associated chains, HLA-associated TCR beta chains in a later analysis were more clonally expanded and had lower generation probabilities. In this cohort, only TCR beta chains were sequenced, and detectable features were limited by the absence of alpha or paired-chain data. V-gene and J-gene trimming of TCR beta chains was associated with a missense DCLRE1C variant in a later genetic analysis, and the association was replicated in an independent cohort. Correlated functional status among segregating V segments might reflect linkage disequilibrium, but an unknown experimental factor could not be ruled out. Some IMGT-functional V segments, including TRBV6-2 and TRBV6-3, could not be distinguished by the 87-base-pair reads and were therefore excluded.

Specimen: PBMCs. The receptor was isolated from a human donor in good health. The V and J segments used are TRBV6-5 and TRBJ2-1; a tentative D match to TRBD2 spans 6 bases. The base sequence is TGTGCCAGCAGTCGGGAGAGCTCCTACAATGAGCAGTTCTTC. This sequence encodes CASSRESSYNEQFF.